In this sample, the clone carrying this T cell receptor (beta chain) turned up a few times. The antigen remains unidentified. A single record per CDR3 protein comes from TCRdb applying MiXCR to the 5' RACE reads. The sample gives more than 350,000 distinct CDR3 sequences, roughly 12% of which show up once; less than 20% is in the top ten. The sample belongs to a study of T cells after yellow fever vaccination. About the research overall: Preparation of the low-cell-number fractions used SMART-Seq v4 Ultra Low Input. General observations from the study: Peaking faster, on day 5 versus 15, the secondary response was nonetheless weaker. Contaminating bulk clonotypes could be abundant in FACS-sorted repertoires. Few clonotypes appeared in both CD4 and CD8 compartments.

Germline values: CDR1 LGHNA, CDR2 YNFKEQ. With 4 bases clipped from V and 4 bases from J, the junction kept 12 bases outside the gene matches. The CDR3 sequence is 18 residues long. The receptor's source is a young man who received the YFV17D yellow fever vaccine. This chain joins TRBV4-2 and TRBJ2-2; 10 nucleotides align to TRBD2. The sample was PBMCs, taken on the day of the first yellow fever vaccination. The CDR3: CASSRQLAGFESTGELFF. The CDR3 region has the DNA TGTGCCAGCAGCCGCCAACTAGCGGGGTTTGAGAGCACCGGGGAGCTGTTTTTT.